This TCR beta chain derives from a study of Ad26.COV2.S vaccination and SARS-CoV-2 variants. For the study at large: The donor was enrolled in the Ad26.COV2.S arm of the COV1001 trial. Ad26.COV2.S given intramuscularly, once or twice 56 days apart.

This clone appeared a few times. Its antigen is currently unknown. Other DNA sequences of this sample code for an identical CDR3. This table comes from immunoSEQ multiplex PCR, and its TCRdb copy is limited to in-frame clones, with some not included. This table holds 500,000 or so clones, approximately 88% found once. Study-level findings and limits: Across vaccine and placebo recipients, the breadth of non-spike TCRs was similar.

The CDR3 is 14 amino acids. Germline assignment: CDR1 SGHRS and CDR2 YFSETQ. V lost 1 base, J lost 8 bases, and 15 bases lay in between. Described treatment: 19 received Ad26.COV2.S at low or high dose, single or two shots; 5 received placebo; per-sample allocation not given. Collection of the samples took place on day 63 after the first injection of vaccine or placebo. This receptor was obtained from a person between 18 and 60 years old who received the Ad26.COV2.S COVID-19 vaccine or a placebo. The source material was peripheral blood, sampled in a trial of Ad26.COV2.S vaccine versus placebo. This chain connects TRBV5-1 to TRBJ1-2, with a possible D match to TRBD1 (6 bases). The CDR3 nucleotides are TGCGCCAGCAGCTTGCTGGGTCAGGGGAGCGGCTACACCTTC. This codes for CASSLLGQGSGYTF.